The 27 T cell receptor beta chains listed next were all sequenced from one sample in a study of glioma-infiltrating T cells. TCR alpha and beta CDR3 regions were amplified from RNA using iRepertoire nested multiplex PCR. TCRdb called the multiplex PCR reads again in MiXCR, with one record for every CDR3 protein. The sample consists of fewer than 200,000 distinct CDR3 sequences, under 55% of them appearing once. Material: glioma tissue, nonneoplastic brain tissue, or PBMCs (not recorded which). The receptor set was obtained from a human donor with low-grade glioma or glioblastoma, undergoing nonglioma brain surgery, or in good health (not recorded which).

Points on this clonotype: Since a much larger clone is just one base distant, this may be a read error. The chain couples TRBV7-9 to TRBJ1-3; 8 bases map to TRBD1. The CDR3 has 14 amino acids. Germline assignment: CDR1 SEHNR and CDR2 FQNEAQ (reference sequence). The CDR3 sequence is CASSKTGVGNTKYF. The CDR3 bases are TGTGCCAGCAGCAAGACAGGGGTTGGAAACACCAAATATTTT.

With regard to this clonotype: This clone may be a read error of a much larger clone one base away. The rearrangement joins TRBV2 to TRBJ1-1; D ambiguous. The CDR3 sequence is 10 residues long. Germline values: CDR1 SNHLY, CDR2 FYNNEI. Trimming stripped 7 bases from V and 4 bases from J, with 4 bases between. CDR3 residues: CASMSTEAFF. DNA for the CDR3: TGTGCCAGCATGAGCACTGAAGCTTTCTTT.

As regards this clonotype: A clone one base away is much larger, so this may be a read error. The chain employs TRBV19 and TRBJ1-1; perhaps TRBD1 as D (5 bases). CDR1 is LNHDA and CDR2 is SQIVND in the germline V gene (reference sequence). CDR3 size: 15 residues. CDR3 amino acids: CASIIFQGEGTEAFF. CDR3 nucleotides: TGTGCCAGTATTATATTTCAGGGTGAGGGCACTGAAGCTTTCTTT.

This rearrangement joins TRBV12-3 or TRBV12-4 to TRBJ2-2, with 13 bases lining up with TRBD2. This CDR3 comprises 22 residues. The trim removed 6 bases at V and 1 base at J, leaving 20 bases unmatched. The CDR3 coding sequence is TGTGCCAGCAGCTCCCTTTGGGGGTCCGGGACTAGCGGGAAACAGAACACCGGGGAGCTGTTTTTT. Encoded protein: CASSSLWGSGTSGKQNTGELFF.

Only one count was recorded for this clonotype. A much larger clone is a single base away; this may be a read error. The DNA for the CDR3 is TGTGCCAGCAGCTTAGGCTATGGGGTCTACAATGAGCAGTTCTTC. It encodes CASSLGYGVYNEQFF. This rearrangement joins TRBV7-2 to TRBJ2-1, with unresolved D. CDR1 and CDR2 from the germline V gene are SGHTA and FQGNSA. CDR3 size: 15 residues. V was cut by 1 base and J by 3 bases, with 10 bases left in between.

This chain joins TRBV20-1 and TRBJ2-1; TRBD2 is a possible D gene (5 bases). Per germline, CDR1 DFQATT and CDR2 SNEGSKA (reference sequence). With 6 bases removed from V and 6 bases from J, the gap between germline ends came to 12 bases. This CDR3 comprises 12 residues. For the CDR3, the DNA is TGCAGTGCGGAGGATTTAGCCAATGAGCAGTTCTTC. Protein sequence: CSAEDLANEQFF.

This clonotype was seen at least ten times. CDR3 sequence (DNA): TGCAGTGCTAGAGAGCTAAGACAGGGGGCGGGGGAGACCCAGTACTTC. It translates to CSARELRQGAGETQYF. The chain has TRBV20-1 and TRBJ2-5; 10 bases fit TRBD1. The CDR3 loop spans 16 amino acids. Germline loops: CDR1 DFQATT, CDR2 SNEGSKA (reference sequence). The junction had 9 bases not matched to a gene; V was cut back by 0 bases and J by 5 bases.

Many counts were recorded for this clonotype. V usage is TRBV20-1 and J usage is TRBJ2-7; TRBD2 agrees at 13 bases. CDR1 and CDR2 from the germline V gene are DFQATT and SNEGSKA (reference sequence). This CDR3 comprises 18 residues. CDR3 loop: CSTIAVLAGGPGSYEQYF. As DNA, the CDR3 is TGCAGCACTATCGCGGTACTAGCGGGAGGGCCGGGGTCCTACGAGCAGTACTTC.

About this clonotype: Possible read error: a much larger clone is one base away. The chain uses TRBV4-1 and TRBJ1-1, with D unclear. V was cut by 3 bases and J by 5 bases, with 7 bases left in between. The CDR3 is made up of 12 amino acids. The germline CDR1 and CDR2 sequences are MGHRA and YSYEKL. The CDR3 is CASSQVGTEAFF. In DNA form, the CDR3 reads TGCGCCAGCAGCCAGGTAGGGACTGAAGCTTTCTTT.

In regard to this clonotype: With a much larger clone just one base away, this may be a read error. V usage is TRBV20-1 and J usage is TRBJ2-1; 8 nucleotides agree with TRBD2. CDR1 and CDR2 (germline): DFQATT, SNEGSKA (reference sequence). The CDR3 runs to 13 residues. V shed 4 bases, J shed 5 bases, and the junction held 4 bases outside the gene matches. This chain's CDR3 is CSANGTRNNEQFF. CDR3 nucleotides: TGCAGTGCTAACGGGACTAGGAACAATGAGCAGTTCTTC.

Remarks on this clonotype: Relative to the germline gene, one junction end is altered; a read error may explain this. The chain links TRBV6-5 to TRBJ2-1; D call uncertain. Germline assignment: CDR1 MNHEY and CDR2 SVGAGI. The CDR3 consists of 13 residues. CDR3 bases: TGTGCCAGCAGCGTAAGGGCCCGGAATGAGCGGTTCTTC. Translating gives CASSVRARNERFF.

The V gene is TRBV30, the J gene TRBJ2-3, with a tentative D call TRBD2 (5 bases). The germline CDR1 and CDR2 sequences are GTSNPN and SVGIG (reference sequence). CDR3 length equals 14 residues. V was clipped by 3 bases and J by 4 bases, with 14 bases between them. CDR3 in amino acids: CAWSYTGGADTQYF. The CDR3 nucleotides are TGTGCCTGGAGCTACACCGGAGGAGCAGATACGCAGTATTTT.

The chain joins TRBV20-1 to TRBJ2-7, with TRBD2 identical over 9 bases. The CDR3 loop spans 13 amino acids. Looked up from germline, CDR1 is DFQATT and CDR2 is SNEGSKA (reference sequence). CDR3 bases: TGCAGCGTCTCTAGCGGGGTTACAACTGAGCAGTACTTC. This translates into CSVSSGVTTEQYF.

In this sample, this clonotype turned up many times. The rearrangement joins TRBV19 to TRBJ2-5; D gene unclear. The CDR3 extends over 15 amino acids. Per the germline V gene, CDR1 is LNHDA and CDR2 is SQIVND (reference sequence). V was cut by 7 bases and J by 4 bases, with 19 bases left in between. Written as DNA, the CDR3 is TGTGCCAGTACCATAACCGCCGCGGATTCAGAGACCCAGTACTTC. Translation: CASTITAADSETQYF.

This clonotype was seen repeatedly, ten times or more. The chain has TRBV6-1 and TRBJ2-3, with 8 bases matching TRBD1. Germline loops: CDR1 MNHNS, CDR2 SASEGT. The ends lost 7 bases at V and 2 bases at J; junction bases unmatched: 11. The CDR3 is 16 amino acids. CDR3 in amino acids: CASIPGGTGLTDTQYF. CDR3 bases: TGTGCCAGCATTCCTGGGGGGACAGGCCTCACAGATACGCAGTATTTT.

This clonotype has only a few counts. The chain links TRBV7-9 to TRBJ2-7, with TRBD2 as a possible D gene (6 bases). The CDR3 consists of 15 residues. Germline assignment: CDR1 SEHNR and CDR2 FQNEAQ (reference sequence). Trimming stripped 1 base from V and 4 bases from J, with 14 bases between. CDR3 in DNA: TGTGCCAGCAGCTTAGGTCCGGGGGTTGTGTACGAGCAGTACTTC. Amino acid sequence: CASSLGPGVVYEQYF. The complete variable domain, with remaining parts taken from reference TRBV7-9 and TRBJ2-7, reads DTGVSQNPRHKITKRGQNVTFRCDPISEHNRLYWYRQTLGQGPEFLTYFQNEAQLEKSRLLSDRFSAERPKGSFSTLEIQRTEQGDSAMYLCASSLGPGVVYEQYFGPGTRLTVT.

The chain links TRBV12-3 or TRBV12-4 to TRBJ2-3, with D possibly matching TRBD2 (5 bases). V was trimmed by 5 bases and J by 2 bases, leaving 17 bases between them. This CDR3 has 16 amino acids. This chain's CDR3 is CASSPGVALNTDTQYF. In DNA, the CDR3 is TGTGCCAGCAGTCCTGGAGTAGCGTTAAACACAGATACGCAGTATTTT.

This clonotype occurred many times. V and J are TRBV6-1 and TRBJ2-4, with D perhaps matching TRBD1 (6 bases). The length of the CDR3 is 13 residues. Trimming stripped 2 bases from V and 7 bases from J, with 9 bases between. Germline assignment: CDR1 MNHNS and CDR2 SASEGT. CDR3 in amino acids: CASSERGGNIQYF. Here the CDR3 DNA reads TGTGCCAGCAGTGAAAGAGGGGGTAACATTCAGTACTTC.

Concerning this clonotype itself: This may stem from a read error, because a much larger clone lies one nucleotide away. This chain connects TRBV2 to TRBJ1-1; D ambiguous. Germline V gene data show CDR1 as SNHLY and CDR2 as FYNNEI. This CDR3 is 15 amino acids long. With 1 base removed from V and 2 bases from J, the gap between germline ends came to 11 bases. The CDR3 sequence is CASSEGRLNNTEAFF. CDR3 DNA: TGTGCCAGCAGTGAAGGAAGGCTGAATAACACTGAAGCTTTCTTT.

The chain employs TRBV14 and TRBJ2-5; 15 nucleotides match TRBD2. In germline, CDR1 is SGHDN, CDR2 FVKESK. After removal of 4 bases from V and 5 bases from J, the junction contained 2 bases not matched to a gene. CDR3 size: 15 residues. CDR3 sequence reads: CASSPGLAGGETQYF. The CDR3 nucleotides read TGTGCCAGCAGCCCCGGACTAGCGGGAGGGGAGACCCAGTACTTC. Full variable domain (missing parts from reference TRBV14 and TRBJ2-5): EAGVTQFPSHSVIEKGQTVTLRCDPISGHDNLYWYRRVMGKEIKFLLHFVKESKQDESGMPNNRFLAERTGGTYSTLKVQPAELEDSGVYFCASSPGLAGGETQYFGPGTRLLVL.

Many counts were recorded for this clonotype. The chain combines TRBV18 with TRBJ2-3, with D possibly being TRBD1 or TRBD2 (5 bases each). The CDR3 totals 15 residues. Trimming took 2 bases from V and 0 from J, leaving 9 bases between them. Germline V lookup: CDR1 KGHSH, CDR2 LQKENI. This CDR3 reads CASSPRGGSTDTQYF. CDR3 coding DNA: TGTGCCAGCTCACCAAGGGGCGGGAGCACAGATACGCAGTATTTT. Full variable domain (remainder filled in from reference TRBV18 and TRBJ2-3): NAGVMQNPRHLVRRRGQEARLRCSPMKGHSHVYWYRQLPEEGLKFMVYLQKENIIDESGMPKERFSAEFPKEGPSILRIQQVVRGDSAAYFCASSPRGGSTDTQYFGPGTRLTVL.

Remarks on this clonotype: This may be a read error: a much more frequent sequence differs by one nucleotide. V gene TRBV15 combines with J gene TRBJ2-5, with 7 bases identical to TRBD2. The length of the CDR3 is 17 residues. The V segment lost 0 bases and the J segment 2 bases; nucleotides outside the gene matches: 9. Germline lookup yields CDR1 LNHNV and CDR2 YYDKDF (reference sequence). The CDR3 here is CATSRDLTSRSQETQYF. CDR3 coding DNA: TGTGCCACCAGCAGAGATCTGACTAGCCGGAGTCAAGAGACCCAGTACTTC.

This clonotype came up many times. This chain joins TRBV27 and TRBJ2-2; 9 bases are a match to TRBD2. The CDR3 runs to 15 residues. J lost 0 bases, V lost 8 bases, and 4 bases had no gene match. Germline-derived CDR1 and CDR2 are MNHEY and SMNVEV (reference sequence). The CDR3 is CASRGLATNTGELFF. CDR3 bases: TGTGCCAGCCGCGGACTAGCGACGAACACCGGGGAGCTGTTTTTT.

A single count supports this clonotype. Just one base apart from a much larger clone, this may be a read error. The chain combines TRBV27 with TRBJ2-1; 10 nucleotides agree with TRBD2. This CDR3 has 16 amino acids. The germline V gene has CDR1 MNHEY and CDR2 SMNVEV (reference sequence). The CDR3 DNA is TGTGCCACCAGTGACCAAGGGCCTAGCGGGAGTAATGAGCAGTTCTTC. Amino acids: CATSDQGPSGSNEQFF.

A note on this clonotype: A read error is possible here, since a much larger clone lies one base away. The V and J genes are TRBV6-1 and TRBJ2-5; 8 bases fit TRBD1. CDR3 length equals 15 residues. V shed 7 bases, J shed 12 bases, and the junction held 19 bases outside the gene matches. Germline V CDR1 and CDR2: MNHNS, SASEGT. The CDR3 here is CASTQRGGQVKSKYF. The CDR3 DNA is TGTGCCAGCACCCAGAGAGGGGGACAGGTTAAGTCCAAGTACTTC.

A word on this clonotype: A read error may explain this, as a much larger clone is one base away. This sequence joins TRBV3-1 and TRBJ1-2; 11 nucleotides agree with TRBD1. Germline V gene lookup returns CDR1 LGHDT and CDR2 YNNKEL (reference sequence). The CDR3 is 15 amino acids. After removal of 4 bases from V and 4 bases from J, the junction contained 5 bases not matched to a gene. The CDR3 region is CASSPRGTGGYGYTF. Here the CDR3 DNA reads TGTGCCAGCAGCCCTCGAGGGACAGGGGGCTATGGCTACACCTTC.

This clonotype was picked up many times. This rearrangement joins TRBV5-4 to TRBJ2-1; 10 nucleotides match TRBD2. CDR1 and CDR2 (germline): SGHNT, YYREEE (reference sequence). V gave up 0 bases and J gave up 5 bases; unmatched junction bases: 5. The CDR3 has 16 amino acids. As DNA, the CDR3 is TGTGCCAGCAGCTTGGCCACTAGCGGGGATAACAATGAGCAGTTCTTC. This codes for CASSLATSGDNNEQFF.